These 24 T cell receptor beta chains originate from one sample sequenced in a study of blood T cell repertoires in COVID-19. Generated by immunoSEQ multiplex PCR, the TCRdb table keeps only in-frame clones and is missing some. The sample has 140,000 or so clones, approximately 84% seen once; the top ten hold 1.5% to 2%. The sequenced sample was PBMCs or T cells enriched from blood (not recorded which). The receptors shown here come from a woman aged 18-29 years who had been exposed to COVID-19.

The rearrangement links TRBV6-5 to TRBJ1-5, with a possible D match to TRBD1 (6 bases). There are 14 residues in the CDR3. The V and J ends lost 2 bases and 5 bases respectively, with 10 bases between them. Germline-derived CDR1 and CDR2 are MNHEY and SVGAGI. The CDR3 here is CASSYKGGYQPQHF. CDR3 DNA sequence: TGTGCCAGCAGTTACAAAGGGGGTTATCAGCCCCAGCATTTT.

The V gene is TRBV11-2, the J gene TRBJ1-1; D not certain. Germline CDR1 reads SGHAT; CDR2 reads FQNNGV. The CDR3 is 15 residues long. Between the trimmed V and J ends, which lost 4 bases and 0 bases, there was a span of 12 bases. The CDR3 sequence: CASSSGDTLNTEAFF. The CDR3 DNA reads TGTGCCAGCAGCTCCGGTGACACATTGAACACTGAAGCTTTCTTT.

The chain has TRBV7-8 and TRBJ2-1; 14 bases are a match to TRBD2. The V gene end was trimmed by 5 bases and the J gene end by 4 bases; junction bases not matched to a gene: 10. This CDR3 contains 18 residues. Germline V gene sequence: CDR1 SGHVS, CDR2 FQNEAQ. Here the CDR3 reads CASSQTSGRARRYNEQFF. The DNA of the CDR3 is TGTGCCAGCAGCCAGACTAGCGGGAGGGCCCGAAGATACAATGAGCAGTTCTTC.

This chain connects TRBV6-4 to TRBJ1-2, with D uncertain. Trimming removed 5 bases at V and 4 bases at J, with 8 bases between. Germline V gene lookup returns CDR1 MRHNA and CDR2 SNTAGT. The CDR3 sequence is 12 residues long. The CDR3 nucleotides are TGTGCCAGCAGTTCCGCGGGCTATGGCTACACCTTC. The encoded protein is CASSSAGYGYTF.

The chain has TRBV15 and TRBJ2-7, with D possibly matching TRBD1 (6 bases). V gave up 9 bases and J gave up 5 bases, with 26 bases separating them. Per germline, CDR1 LNHNV and CDR2 YYDKDF (reference sequence). This CDR3 is built from 16 residues. CDR3 loop: CATGRGDRFFRNEQYF. CDR3 coding DNA: TGTGCCACAGGCCGCGGCGACAGGTTCTTCCGTAACGAGCAGTACTTC. Full variable domain (rest looked up from reference TRBV15 and TRBJ2-7): DAMVIQNPRYQVTQFGKPVTLSCSQTLNHNVMYWYQQKSSQAPKLLFHYYDKDFNNEADTPDNFQSRRPNTSFCFLDIRSPGLGDTAMYLCATGRGDRFFRNEQYFGPGTRLTVT.

The chain is built from TRBV14 and TRBJ2-7; no clear D gene. Trimming pared 1 base from V and 4 bases from J, leaving 5 bases between. Germline V CDR1 and CDR2: SGHDN, FVKESK. CDR3 length equals 12 residues. The CDR3 loop is CASSQVPYEQYF. CDR3 DNA: TGTGCCAGCAGCCAAGTCCCATACGAGCAGTACTTC.

The chain joins TRBV5-5 to TRBJ2-7; D remains ambiguous. V was shortened by 2 bases and J by 2 bases, with 11 bases between the two germline ends. This CDR3 has 14 residues. Germline V gives CDR1 SGHKS, CDR2 YYEKEE (reference sequence). The CDR3 DNA reads TGTGCCAGCAGCTTACCCGGGTCAGCCTACGAGCAGTACTTC. Translating gives CASSLPGSAYEQYF.

Ten or more counts support this clone. This sequence joins TRBV27 and TRBJ1-5; D ambiguous. The CDR3 length is 14 residues. Trimming pared 3 bases from V and 1 base from J, leaving 7 bases between. The V gene's germline CDR1 is MNHEY and CDR2 SMNVEV (reference sequence). The CDR3 here is CASSLRESNQPQHF. In nucleotides, the CDR3 is TGTGCCAGCAGTTTGAGGGAGAGCAATCAGCCCCAGCATTTT.

V gene TRBV18 combines with J gene TRBJ2-7; 9 bases align to TRBD1. The CDR3 sequence is 12 residues long. The V gene's germline CDR1 is KGHSH and CDR2 LQKENI. Trimming at V came to 4 bases and at J to 5 bases, leaving 0 bases not matched to a gene. CDR3 region: CASSRDRDEQYF. The CDR3 DNA reads TGTGCCAGCTCACGGGACAGGGACGAGCAGTACTTC.

The chain uses TRBV27 and TRBJ1-2, with D possibly TRBD1 on 6 matching bases. The CDR3 runs 15 residues. The V gene lost 5 bases and the J gene lost 3 bases, with 16 bases spanning the gap. Looked up from germline, CDR1 is MNHEY and CDR2 is SMNVEV (reference sequence). CDR3: CASSPPGGPYYGYTF. In DNA form, the CDR3 reads TGTGCCAGCAGTCCACCCGGGGGGCCGTACTATGGCTACACCTTC.

The chain carries TRBV7-9 and TRBJ1-6, with no clear D. The CDR3 consists of 13 residues. Trimming pared 5 bases from V and 5 bases from J, leaving 7 bases between. Looked up from germline, CDR1 is SEHNR and CDR2 is FQNEAQ (reference sequence). The CDR3 here is CASSNSNNSPLHF. CDR3 sequence (DNA): TGTGCCAGCAGCAACTCAAATAATTCACCCCTCCACTTT.

A few counts support this clone. The chain is built from TRBV7-3 and TRBJ1-2, with D tentatively TRBD1 (5 bases). Germline V CDR1 and CDR2: SGHTA, FQGTGA. Trimming took 5 bases from V and 3 from J, leaving 16 bases between them. CDR3 length: 15 amino acids. The DNA for the CDR3 is TGTGCCAGCAGCCCCTACTCCAGGGCGGACTATGGCTACACCTTC. Translating it yields CASSPYSRADYGYTF.

This clone was seen a few times. This chain joins TRBV11-1 and TRBJ1-6; 7 bases map to TRBD1. In germline, CDR1 is SGHAT, CDR2 FQDESV (reference sequence). CDR3 size: 12 residues. Trimming removed 6 bases from V and 10 bases from J; junction bases left unmatched: 3. Written as DNA, the CDR3 is TGTGCCAGCAGACAGGGGTTGTCACCCCTCCACTTT. This translates into CASRQGLSPLHF.

This sequence joins TRBV30 and TRBJ1-1, with a tentative D call TRBD1 (5 bases). Per the germline V gene, CDR1 is GTSNPN and CDR2 is SVGIG (reference sequence). The CDR3 totals 12 residues. Trimming took off 3 bases at V and 4 bases at J, with 9 bases between the two ends. CDR3 bases: TGTGCCTGGAGCAGGGTAGGCACTGAAGCTTTCTTT. Translating gives CAWSRVGTEAFF.

This clone appeared once. The chain couples TRBV5-1 to TRBJ2-3; TRBD2 agrees at 9 bases. The V gene's germline CDR1 is SGHRS and CDR2 YFSETQ. This CDR3 has 16 amino acids. J lost 4 bases, V lost 4 bases, and 10 bases had no gene match. Here the CDR3 reads CASSRLLREGSDTQYF. The DNA of the CDR3 is TGCGCCAGCAGCCGCTTGTTGCGGGAGGGTTCAGATACGCAGTATTTT. The full variable domain, with the rest looked up from reference TRBV5-1 and TRBJ2-3, is KAGVTQTPRYLIKTRGQQVTLSCSPISGHRSVSWYQQTPGQGLQFLFEYFSETQRNKGNFPGRFSGRQFSNSRSEMNVSTLELGDSALYLCASSRLLREGSDTQYFGPGTRLTVL.

This sequence joins TRBV9 and TRBJ1-5, with 8 bases that match TRBD1. J was trimmed by 0 bases and V by 3 bases; bases with no gene match: 8. This CDR3 spans 17 amino acids. Germline CDR1 and CDR2: SGDLS and YYNGEE. CDR3 amino acids: CASSAGLGQGSNQPQHF. CDR3 bases: TGTGCCAGCAGCGCCGGACTCGGACAGGGTAGCAATCAGCCCCAGCATTTT.

The chain is built from TRBV30 and TRBJ1-1, with D possibly being TRBD1 (6 bases). This CDR3 has 13 residues. The V and J ends lost 7 bases and 4 bases respectively, with 16 bases between them. The germline V gene encodes CDR1 GTSNPN and CDR2 SVGIG (reference sequence). DNA for the CDR3: TGTGCCTTATACAGGGTAGAGGCCACTGAAGCTTTCTTT. It encodes CALYRVEATEAFF.

The chain recombines TRBV30 with TRBJ1-3; D is unresolved. The CDR3 runs to 13 residues. Germline loops: CDR1 GTSNPN, CDR2 SVGIG (reference sequence). V lost 5 bases and J 0 bases, leaving 8 bases between the germline ends. CDR3 coding DNA: TGTGCCTGGGGACGGTCCTCTGGAAACACCATATATTTT. Its translation is CAWGRSSGNTIYF.

CDR3 DNA: TGTGCTAGTGGACACTGGGACAGTGAGACCGGGGAGCTGTTTTTT. Amino acids: CASGHWDSETGELFF. The J gene is TRBJ2-2, the V gene TRBV12-5; 7 nucleotides agree with TRBD1. Trimming took 6 bases from V and 5 from J; bases not matched to a gene: 9. The CDR3 has 15 residues. CDR1 and CDR2 from the germline V gene are LGHNT and FRNRAP.

V usage is TRBV4-1 and J usage is TRBJ2-1; 10 bases are shared with TRBD2. CDR1 is MGHRA and CDR2 is YSYEKL in the germline V gene. V dropped 1 base and J dropped 8; count of bases not matched to a gene: 5. The CDR3 is 15 amino acids. DNA of the CDR3: TGCGCCAGCAGCCAAGTGCTAGCGGGGGAGCATGAGCAGTTCTTC. Amino acids: CASSQVLAGEHEQFF.

The V gene is TRBV25-1, the J gene TRBJ2-7, with D unclear. The CDR3 is 15 residues long. V lost 4 bases, J lost 0 bases, and 13 bases lay in between. CDR1 and CDR2 from the germline V gene are MGHDK and SYGVNS. The CDR3 reads CASSGATPDSYEQYF. CDR3 sequence (DNA): TGTGCCAGCAGTGGGGCGACACCTGACTCCTACGAGCAGTACTTC.

The chain joins TRBV3-1 (or the pseudogene TRBV3-2) to TRBJ2-5; 7 bases line up with TRBD2. Trimming took 0 bases from V and 1 from J; bases not matched to a gene: 5. The CDR3 length is 16 residues. Germline CDR1 is LGHDT and CDR2 is YNNKEL (reference sequence). The CDR3 DNA sequence: TGTGCCAGCAGCCAAGATCATACGGGGGGCCAAGAGACCCAGTACTTC. It is translated as CASSQDHTGGQETQYF.

This clone showed up just a few times. The chain carries TRBV7-9 and TRBJ1-1, with 10 positions matching TRBD1. This CDR3 is 14 amino acids long. In germline, CDR1 is SEHNR, CDR2 FQNEAQ (reference sequence). J was trimmed by 3 bases and V by 4 bases; bases with no gene match: 2. In DNA, the CDR3 is TGTGCCAGCAGCTCGGGACAGGGGTACACTGAAGCTTTCTTT. It codes for CASSSGQGYTEAFF.

J is TRBJ2-1 and V is TRBV19, with D possibly matching TRBD2 (7 bases). Looked up from germline, CDR1 is LNHDA and CDR2 is SQIVND (reference sequence). Trimming took 3 bases from V and 6 from J, leaving 21 bases between them. This CDR3 comprises 17 residues. CDR3 DNA: TGTGCCAGTAGTATCTTTGTGCGGGGGTCCAGGGGCAATGAGCAGTTCTTC. As protein: CASSIFVRGSRGNEQFF.